This TCR beta chain stems from a study of spatial heterogeneity in lung cancer. Study-level background: Averaged across combinations, each unique TCR and UMI pairing appeared more than ten times in raw reads, which were uncorrected.

This clonotype was counted at least ten times. Time point here: blood at routine non-recurrence follow-up after resection. Whole RNA, isolated from tumor, nontumor lung or frozen PBMC, was sequenced without prior sorting. Germline assignment: CDR1 LGHNA and CDR2 YSLEER. There are 17 residues in the CDR3. J lost 1 base, V lost 0 bases, and 7 bases had no gene match. TCRdb passed the 5' RACE reads through MiXCR, listing each CDR3 protein once. The profile shows 9,500 to 13,000 distinct CDR3 sequences, around 10% of them singletons. This specimen was PBMCs, taken at follow-up. J is TRBJ2-7 and V is TRBV4-3; TRBD2 aligns across 9 bases. The TCR sequence derives from a female donor with early-stage non-small cell lung cancer. The CDR3 DNA follows: TGCGCCAGCAGCCAAGATAGAGGCCTAGCGGGGTCCTACGAGCAGTACTTC. The encoded protein is CASSQDRGLAGSYEQYF.